Listed below are T cell receptor beta chains from one sample, sequenced in a study of T-cell reconstitution after alpha-beta-depleted transplantation in children. TCRdb re-derived calls from the PCR reads in MiXCR, one entry per CDR3 protein. The sample yields about 340,000 distinct CDR3 sequences, under 20% seen once. This specimen was PBMCs, mostly from graft donor cells, taken 360 days after TCRalphabeta/CD19-depleted stem cell transplant. The receptors stem from a male patient between 2 and 10 years old who had a stem cell transplant for acute lymphoblastic leukemia, so the T cells may come from the graft donor. CDR3s include the opening cysteine and the closing phenylalanine or tryptophan. D genes are given only for firm matches. Clone size is stated in some rows and not others, as once, few, many or a class when expanded.

d_call	clone_size	v_call	j_call	cdr3_aa	cdr3_nt
TRBD2	-	TRBV11-2	TRBJ2-1	CASSQPTSGRAGFYNEQFF	TGTGCCAGCAGCCAACCGACTAGCGGGAGGGCGGGGTTTTACAATGAGCAGTTCTTC
-	many	TRBV12-3/TRBV12-4	TRBJ2-3	CASSLAGPGTQYF	TGTGCCAGCAGTTTAGCGGGACCAGGTACGCAGTATTTT
-	many	TRBV28	TRBJ2-3	CASDMDSSTDTQYF	TGTGCCAGTGACATGGACAGCAGCACAGATACGCAGTATTTT
-	few	TRBV5-1	TRBJ2-3	CASTGEPDTQYF	TGCGCCAGCACCGGGGAGCCAGATACGCAGTATTTT
TRBD1	-	TRBV5-5	TRBJ1-2	CASSLGTPGTGFYGYTF	TGTGCCAGCAGCTTGGGGACGCCCGGGACAGGGTTTTATGGCTACACCTTC
-	many	TRBV2	TRBJ1-5	CASSDTQPQHF	TGTGCCAGCAGTGACACTCAGCCCCAGCATTTT
TRBD2	once	TRBV7-9	TRBJ2-7	CASSFVFSSGTNEQYF	TGTGCCAGCAGCTTTGTTTTTTCTAGCGGGACTAACGAGCAGTACTTC
-	many	TRBV7-2	TRBJ2-5	CASNLGSFKETQYF	TGTGCCAGCAACCTAGGGTCTTTTAAAGAGACCCAGTACTTC
TRBD1	few	TRBV28	TRBJ2-5	CASSRQGAKTQYF	TGTGCCAGCTCACGACAGGGGGCAAAGACCCAGTACTTC
-	few	TRBV27	TRBJ1-5	CASSRDSAYNQPQHF	TGTGCCAGCAGCCGAGACAGCGCCTACAATCAGCCCCAGCATTTT
TRBD2	-	TRBV20-1	TRBJ2-7	CSARPNVTSGLSPYEQYF	TGCAGTGCTAGACCTAACGTGACTAGCGGTCTGTCACCCTACGAGCAGTACTTC
-	-	TRBV5-1	TRBJ1-4	CASSFATLNEKLFF	TGCGCCAGCAGCTTTGCCACGCTCAATGAAAAACTGTTTTTT
-	few	TRBV5-5	TRBJ2-1	CASSLAVDGEQFF	TGTGCCAGCAGCTTGGCCGTAGATGGTGAGCAGTTCTTC
TRBD2	-	TRBV28	TRBJ2-7	CASSPYRPGLAGLEQYF	TGTGCCAGCAGTCCTTATCGGCCTGGACTAGCGGGACTCGAGCAGTACTTC
-	many	TRBV7-2	TRBJ1-4	CASSLRTYNEKLFF	TGTGCCAGCAGCTTGCGGACCTATAATGAAAAACTGTTTTTT
TRBD2	many	TRBV20-1	TRBJ2-5	CSATLGLAGASMETQYF	TGCAGTGCTACACTGGGACTAGCGGGAGCAAGTATGGAGACCCAGTACTTC
TRBD2	-	TRBV5-1	TRBJ2-3	CASSLGSGSIVDTQYF	TGCGCCAGCAGCTTGGGGAGCGGGAGTATCGTAGATACGCAGTATTTT
TRBD1	-	TRBV28	TRBJ2-5	CASSLAGTGREETQYF	TGTGCCAGCAGTTTAGCCGGGACAGGCCGGGAGGAGACCCAGTACTTC
TRBD2	few	TRBV4-3	TRBJ2-1	CASSQTGLAGSYNEQFF	TGCGCCAGCAGCCAAACAGGACTAGCGGGGTCCTACAATGAGCAGTTCTTC
-	-	TRBV29-1	TRBJ1-1	CSVDETNTEAFF	TGCAGCGTGGATGAAACAAACACTGAAGCTTTCTTT
TRBD1	-	TRBV5-4	TRBJ1-6	CASSYFGQGADSPLHF	TGTGCCAGCAGCTATTTTGGTCAGGGGGCGGATTCACCCCTCCACTTT
-	few	TRBV14	TRBJ1-2	CASSQVSQGLYGYTF	TGTGCCAGCAGCCAAGTCTCACAGGGCCTCTATGGCTACACCTTC
-	few	TRBV21-1	TRBJ2-5	CASSKAGLAVQETQYF	TGTGCCAGCAGCAAAGCGGGACTAGCGGTACAAGAGACCCAGTACTTC
-	-	TRBV7-6	TRBJ2-7	CASSLEPGTPWGEQYF	TGTGCCAGCAGCTTAGAACCCGGGACTCCTTGGGGTGAGCAGTACTTC